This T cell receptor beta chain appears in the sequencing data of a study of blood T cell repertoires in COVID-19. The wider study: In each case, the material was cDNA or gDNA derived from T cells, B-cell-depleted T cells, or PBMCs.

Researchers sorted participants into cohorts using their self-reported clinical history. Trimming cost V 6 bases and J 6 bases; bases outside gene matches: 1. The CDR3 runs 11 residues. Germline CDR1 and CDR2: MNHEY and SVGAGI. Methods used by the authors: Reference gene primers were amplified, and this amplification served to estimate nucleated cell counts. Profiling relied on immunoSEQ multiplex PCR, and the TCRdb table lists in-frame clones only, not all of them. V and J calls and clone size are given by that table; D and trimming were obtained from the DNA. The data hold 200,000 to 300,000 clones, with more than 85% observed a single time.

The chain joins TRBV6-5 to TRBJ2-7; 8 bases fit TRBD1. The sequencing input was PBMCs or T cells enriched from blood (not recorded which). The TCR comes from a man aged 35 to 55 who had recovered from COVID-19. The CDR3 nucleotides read TGTGCCAGCAGACAGGGGGTCGAGCAGTACTTC. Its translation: CASRQGVEQYF.